What follows are 6 T cell receptor beta chains derived from one specimen sequenced in a study of memory CD8 T cells in hepatitis C reinfection. Time point described: peak reinfection, 3 to 8 weeks after reinfection detection. No in vitro expansion preceded TCR sequencing of the sorted cells. Profiling relied on immunoSEQ multiplex PCR, and the TCRdb table lists in-frame clones only, not all of them. The table has tens of thousands of clones, 88% seen once. Material: naive CD8+ T cells sorted from blood. These TCRs come from a man younger than 30 with hepatitis C virus infection.

This chain links TRBV4-2 with TRBJ2-7; D is possibly TRBD2 (5 bases). The germline V gene encodes CDR1 LGHNA and CDR2 YNFKEQ. This CDR3 contains 15 residues. The germline V and J ends were trimmed by 1 base and 0 bases, with 10 bases remaining between them. CDR3 region: CASSQVEGSSYEQYF. The CDR3 DNA reads TGTGCCAGCAGCCAAGTCGAGGGAAGCTCCTACGAGCAGTACTTC.

The chain is built from TRBV6-6 and TRBJ2-1, with TRBD1 identical over 10 bases. V lost 1 base to trimming and J lost 6 bases; unmatched junction nucleotides: 6. The CDR3 has 16 residues. Germline CDR1 reads MNHNY; CDR2 reads SVGAGI (reference sequence). CDR3 loop: CASSYFRDRGGNEQFF. The CDR3 bases are TGTGCCAGCAGTTACTTCCGGGACAGGGGCGGCAATGAGCAGTTCTTC.

This sequence joins TRBV4-1 and TRBJ1-1, with 8 bases lining up with TRBD1. In germline, CDR1 is MGHRA, CDR2 YSYEKL. The CDR3 has 16 residues. After removal of 1 base from V and 0 bases from J, the junction contained 4 bases not matched to a gene. The CDR3 region is CASSQGQGAMNTEAFF. The CDR3 DNA reads TGCGCCAGCAGCCAAGGTCAGGGGGCGATGAACACTGAAGCTTTCTTT.

The V gene is TRBV7-9, the J gene TRBJ1-1; TRBD1 aligns across 7 bases. This CDR3 is built from 15 residues. In germline, CDR1 is SEHNR, CDR2 FQNEAQ (reference sequence). Trimming took 1 base from V and 4 from J; bases not matched to a gene: 6. CDR3 residues: CASSLERGRGTEAFF. The CDR3 DNA reads TGTGCCAGCAGCTTAGAAAGGGGGCGCGGCACTGAAGCTTTCTTT.

The V and J genes are TRBV6-5 and TRBJ1-5; a possible D gene is TRBD1 (6 bases). There are 15 residues in the CDR3. Trimming pared 6 bases from V and 3 bases from J, leaving 15 bases between. Germline V gene data show CDR1 as MNHEY and CDR2 as SVGAGI. This chain's CDR3 is CASSQTGTYNQPQHF. CDR3 coding DNA: TGTGCCAGCAGCCAGACCGGGACATACAATCAGCCCCAGCATTTT.

The chain couples TRBV4-3 to TRBJ1-2, with 9 bases lining up with TRBD1. Germline V lookup: CDR1 LGHNA, CDR2 YSLEER. With V trimmed by 3 bases and J by 6 bases, 5 bases remained unmatched. The CDR3 extends over 14 amino acids. The CDR3, as DNA: TGCGCCAGCAGCCACCTGGGACAGGGTCATGGCTACACCTTC. The encoded protein is CASSHLGQGHGYTF.